The clone carrying this TCR beta chain was counted at least ten times. The antigen is not known. Combining iRepertoire HTBI primers with Arm-PCR of CDR3 regions, the authors built TCR beta libraries. TCRdb re-derived calls from the multiplex PCR reads in MiXCR, one entry per CDR3 protein. The repertoire holds hundreds of thousands of distinct CDR3 sequences, about 12% seen once, with around 9.3% in the top ten. Time point denoted: newly diagnosed GD, antithyroid drugs for less than 3 months. The TCR library was made from RNA extracted from PBMCs. Looked up from germline, CDR1 is SNHLY and CDR2 is FYNNEI. Trimming at V came to 6 bases and at J to 6 bases, leaving 12 bases not matched to a gene. CDR3 length: 15 residues. This sample was included in a study of regulatory T cells in long-lasting Graves disease. Study outcomes and limitations: Thyroid tissue went unexamined; only peripheral blood was analyzed.

These data also formed part of another study, on T cells in Graves' hyperthyroidism and ophthalmopathy.

The genes are TRBV2 and TRBJ2-5, with TRBD2 matching over 8 bases. This material consisted of peripheral blood mononuclear cells (PBMCs), taken at new diagnosis, from a patient treated with antithyroid drugs. This receptor was identified in a woman in her 30s with Graves disease. CDR3 nucleotides: TGTGCCAGCAGGCCGCAGGCTAGCGGGTCGCAGACCCAGTACTTC. Amino acid sequence: CASRPQASGSQTQYF.